These 29 T cell receptor beta chains were all obtained from the same sample, sequenced in a study of cytomegalovirus exposure and HLA in healthy donors. Vbeta (60) and Jbeta (13) primers were used in the PCR. Repertoires were generated with immunoSEQ multiplex PCR, while TCRdb's copy carries only in-frame clones and drops some. This sample's table reports 200,000 to 250,000 clones. Sequencing was done on a sample of PBMCs. These receptors were collected from a woman aged 25-40 years in good health and CMV-seropositive.

V is TRBV5-6 and J is TRBJ1-1; D might be TRBD1 (6 bases). The V and J ends lost 1 base and 8 bases respectively, with 9 bases between them. The CDR3 is made up of 12 amino acids. The germline V gene encodes CDR1 SGHDT and CDR2 YYEEEE. CDR3 sequence: CASSLWTDEAFF. CDR3 in DNA: TGTGCCAGCAGCTTGTGGACAGACGAAGCTTTCTTT. The variable domain in full, completed from reference TRBV5-6 and TRBJ1-1, reads DAGVTQSPTHLIKTRGQQVTLRCSPKSGHDTVSWYQQALGQGPQFIFQYYEEEERQRGNFPDRFSGHQFPNYSSELNVNALLLGDSALYLCASSLWTDEAFFGQGTRLTVV.

J is TRBJ1-5 and V is TRBV28; 7 bases are shared with TRBD1. V gave up 1 base and J gave up 0 bases; unmatched junction bases: 9. Germline CDR1 is MDHEN and CDR2 is SYDVKM. There are 18 residues in the CDR3. CDR3: CASSLYWDRTYSNQPQHF. DNA for the CDR3: TGTGCCAGCAGTTTATACTGGGACAGAACTTATAGCAATCAGCCCCAGCATTTT.

The gene calls are TRBV18 and TRBJ1-2; 8 positions match TRBD1. CDR1 and CDR2 from the germline V gene are KGHSH and LQKENI. Losses at the gene ends were 0 bases for V and 7 bases for J; bases not matched to a gene: 4. The CDR3 has 14 amino acids. CDR3 DNA: TGTGCCAGCTCACCACCGGGACAGGTGCCTGGCTACACCTTC. Protein product: CASSPPGQVPGYTF.

V gene TRBV5-6 combines with J gene TRBJ2-7; 8 nucleotides align to TRBD2. Unmatched junction bases numbered 7, after V lost 5 bases and J lost 3 bases. CDR3 length: 14 residues. CDR1 and CDR2 (germline): SGHDT, YYEEEE. The CDR3 loop reads CASSYVAGIYEQYF. The CDR3 coding sequence is TGTGCCAGCAGTTACGTAGCGGGGATCTACGAGCAGTACTTC. Based on the CDR3 plus reference TRBV5-6 and TRBJ2-7, the full variable domain is DAGVTQSPTHLIKTRGQQVTLRCSPKSGHDTVSWYQQALGQGPQFIFQYYEEEERQRGNFPDRFSGHQFPNYSSELNVNALLLGDSALYLCASSYVAGIYEQYFGPGTRLTVT.

The chain links TRBV27 to TRBJ2-5, with 7 bases that match TRBD2. The end of the DNA aligns better with TRBJ2-7, so the J call may be wrong. Germline V gene data show CDR1 as MNHEY and CDR2 as SMNVEV (reference sequence). The CDR3 loop spans 15 amino acids. For the CDR3, the DNA is TGTGCCAGCAGTTACCGCGGGAGAAACTCCTACGAGCAGTACTTC. This gives the protein CASSYRGRNSYEQYF.

The V call is TRBV19, the J call TRBJ1-2; no firm D call. The V end was cut by 3 bases, the J end by 0 bases, with 11 bases between. Germline lookup yields CDR1 LNHDA and CDR2 SQIVND (reference sequence). The CDR3 has 15 residues. The CDR3 is CASSISPTTNYGYTF. The CDR3 nucleotides read TGTGCCAGTAGTATTTCCCCGACTACTAACTATGGCTACACCTTC.

The J gene is TRBJ1-1, the V gene TRBV7-8; a possible D gene is TRBD1 (5 bases). The CDR3 extends over 15 amino acids. Germline values: CDR1 SGHVS, CDR2 FQNEAQ. V was shortened by 5 bases and J by 0 bases, with 13 bases between the two germline ends. The CDR3 DNA reads as TGTGCCAGCAGCCCCTTAGGGGTCCTGAACACTGAAGCTTTCTTT. As protein: CASSPLGVLNTEAFF.

The V gene is TRBV6-1, the J gene TRBJ1-2, with D unresolved. The V gene lost 7 bases and the J gene lost 7 bases, with 10 bases spanning the gap. This CDR3 contains 11 residues. Germline CDR1 and CDR2: MNHNS and SASEGT. The CDR3 region has the DNA TGTGCCAGCAACTCGTACTTTGGCTACACCTTC. Encoded protein: CASNSYFGYTF.

The rearrangement uses TRBV29-1 and TRBJ2-7; 12 bases fit TRBD1. CDR1 is SQVTM and CDR2 is ANQGSEA in the germline V gene. This CDR3 has 15 amino acids. Trimming took 1 base from V and 7 from J; bases not matched to a gene: 8. This CDR3 is CSVEGGGQGAWEQYF. The CDR3 DNA reads as TGCAGCGTTGAAGGCGGGGGACAGGGGGCTTGGGAGCAGTACTTC.

The chain employs TRBV28 and TRBJ1-2; tentatively, D is TRBD1 (6 bases). Per germline, CDR1 MDHEN and CDR2 SYDVKM. This CDR3 comprises 13 residues. The germline V and J ends were trimmed by 3 bases and 8 bases, with 13 bases remaining between them. CDR3 region: CASSFQQGFGYTF. The CDR3 DNA sequence: TGTGCCAGCAGTTTTCAACAGGGTTTCGGCTACACCTTC.

The chain carries TRBV6-5 and TRBJ1-6; TRBD1 is a possible D gene (6 bases). Germline-derived CDR1 and CDR2 are MNHEY and SVGAGI. Trimming removed 6 bases from V and 6 bases from J, with 9 bases in between. The CDR3 runs 13 residues. Here the CDR3 DNA reads TGTGCCAGCAGGTGGACAGTTAATTCACCCCTCCACTTT. Its translation is CASRWTVNSPLHF.

The chain has TRBV27 and TRBJ1-2, with TRBD1 identical over 9 bases. Trimming at V came to 5 bases and at J to 8 bases, leaving 12 bases not matched to a gene. CDR1 is MNHEY, CDR2 SMNVEV, per germline (reference sequence). The CDR3 consists of 15 residues. CDR3 DNA sequence: TGTGCCAGCAGTCCGGGGACAGGGAGAGTGCGAGGCTACACCTTC. Its protein product is CASSPGTGRVRGYTF.

V usage is TRBV5-1 and J usage is TRBJ1-1, with D uncertain. Germline lookup yields CDR1 SGHRS and CDR2 YFSETQ. CDR3 size: 15 residues. V lost 1 base and J 0 bases, leaving 10 bases between the germline ends. The CDR3 protein is CASSLFGGVNTEAFF. As DNA, the CDR3 is TGCGCCAGCAGCTTGTTCGGCGGAGTGAACACTGAAGCTTTCTTT.

CDR3 sequence reads: CASSEQRTGGWETQYF. The CDR3 bases are TGTGCCAGCAGTGAACAGAGGACAGGGGGCTGGGAGACCCAGTACTTC. The chain has TRBV6-1 and TRBJ2-5; TRBD1 matches at 11 bases. Germline V gene sequence: CDR1 MNHNS, CDR2 SASEGT. Trimming removed 2 bases from V and 5 bases from J; junction bases left unmatched: 7. The CDR3 runs 16 residues.

CDR3 amino acids: CASSPPLSTLMNTEAFF. DNA for the CDR3: TGTGCCAGCTCACCACCGCTTTCTACGTTGATGAACACTGAAGCTTTCTTT. The J gene is TRBJ1-1, the V gene TRBV18, with no clear D. The V gene's germline CDR1 is KGHSH and CDR2 LQKENI. This CDR3 is built from 17 residues. The ends were cut back, 0 bases at V and 0 bases at J, with 14 bases in the middle.

A note on this clone: The junction differs from germline at one of its ends, possibly a read error. V and J are TRBV6-5 and TRBJ1-2; D possibly corresponds to TRBD1 (6 bases). CDR3 size: 16 residues. Germline V gene data show CDR1 as MNHEY and CDR2 as SVGAGI. The CDR3 here is CASSYSTRGAAPKVIF. The CDR3 DNA reads TGTGCCAGCAGTTACTCGACCAGGGGCGCCGCGCCAAAGGTTATCTTC.

The rearrangement links TRBV5-6 to TRBJ1-4, with 8 bases identical to TRBD1. V shed 2 bases, J shed 2 bases, and the junction held 14 bases outside the gene matches. This CDR3 is built from 19 residues. CDR1 and CDR2 (germline): SGHDT, YYEEEE. This chain's CDR3 is CASSLFVGQGATTNEKLFF. CDR3 bases: TGTGCCAGCAGCTTATTCGTAGGGCAGGGGGCCACCACTAATGAAAAACTGTTTTTT.

This rearrangement joins TRBV10-3 to TRBJ1-6, with TRBD1 matching 11 bases. V lost 6 bases to trimming and J lost 8 bases; unmatched junction nucleotides: 6. CDR1 and CDR2 (germline): ENHRY, SYGVKD. This CDR3 spans 15 amino acids. CDR3 coding DNA: TGTGCCATCAGAGAGGGACAGGGGGTTTATTCACCCCTCCACTTT. Its protein product is CAIREGQGVYSPLHF.

CDR3 sequence reads: CASSPGHSPDTQYF. The CDR3 DNA sequence: TGTGCCAGCAGTCCCGGACATTCTCCAGATACGCAGTATTTT. The rearrangement uses TRBV27 and TRBJ2-3; weak D call: TRBD1 (5 bases). CDR3 size: 14 residues. The V gene lost 5 bases and the J gene lost 4 bases, with 13 bases spanning the gap. Per the germline V gene, CDR1 is MNHEY and CDR2 is SMNVEV (reference sequence).

J is TRBJ2-7 and V is TRBV11-2, with 12 positions matching TRBD2. CDR1 is SGHAT and CDR2 is FQNNGV in the germline V gene. This CDR3 has 16 amino acids. V shed 3 bases, J shed 2 bases, and the junction held 5 bases outside the gene matches. CDR3 nucleotide sequence: TGTGCCAGCAGCTTGGGTCGACTAGCGGGGGCCTACGAGCAGTACTTC. Amino acid sequence: CASSLGRLAGAYEQYF.

The chain recombines TRBV28 with TRBJ2-2; 8 bases fit TRBD2. With V trimmed by 8 bases and J by 6 bases, 8 bases remained unmatched. In germline, CDR1 is MDHEN, CDR2 SYDVKM. The length of the CDR3 is 14 residues. The CDR3: CASLGLEGAGELFF. The CDR3 DNA sequence: TGTGCCAGCCTGGGACTAGAAGGTGCCGGGGAGCTGTTTTTT. Drawing the rest from reference TRBV28 and TRBJ2-2, the complete variable domain is DVKVTQSSRYLVKRTGEKVFLECVQDMDHENMFWYRQDPGLGLRLIYFSYDVKMKEKGDIPEGYSVSREKKERFSLILESASTNQTSMYLCASLGLEGAGELFFGEGSRLTVL.

The chain couples TRBV30 to TRBJ2-5, with D possibly TRBD2 on 5 matching bases. The DNA end favors TRBJ2-7, so the J call may be wrong. The CDR3 extends over 11 amino acids. CDR1 GTSNPN and CDR2 SVGIG come from the germline V gene (reference sequence). The CDR3 DNA reads as TGTGCCTGGAAAGGTGCGGGCGAGCAGTACTTC. It translates to CAWKGAGEQYF.

The chain couples TRBV9 to TRBJ2-3, with a tentative D call TRBD2 (5 bases). V dropped 4 bases and J dropped 0 bases, with 15 bases sitting between them. Germline V gene sequence: CDR1 SGDLS, CDR2 YYNGEE. This CDR3 spans 16 amino acids. DNA for the CDR3: TGTGCCAGCAGCCCCCCAAGACTACCTAGCACAGATACGCAGTATTTT. Translation gives CASSPPRLPSTDTQYF.

The rearrangement links TRBV19 to TRBJ1-5; a weak D match, TRBD1 (6 bases). The CDR3 consists of 13 residues. The ends were cut back, 6 bases at V and 4 bases at J, with 10 bases in the middle. Per the germline V gene, CDR1 is LNHDA and CDR2 is SQIVND (reference sequence). In nucleotides, the CDR3 is TGTGCCAGTAGCAGGGGTCATAATCAGCCCCAGCATTTT. Translated, it gives CASSRGHNQPQHF.

The chain employs TRBV18 and TRBJ2-7; tentatively, D is TRBD2 (6 bases). The length of the CDR3 is 14 residues. The V and J ends lost 3 bases and 3 bases respectively, with 12 bases between them. Germline assignment: CDR1 KGHSH and CDR2 LQKENI. The CDR3 region has the DNA TGTGCCAGCTCACCGGGGAGGAGCGTCTACGAGCAGTACTTC. It translates to CASSPGRSVYEQYF.

Concerning this clone itself: One end of the junction is discordant with germline, which a read error may explain. The J gene is TRBJ1-6, the V gene TRBV2, with 7 positions matching TRBD1. Germline V gene data show CDR1 as SNHLY and CDR2 as FYNNEI. CDR3 length: 17 amino acids. This CDR3 is CASSPEMRTGFNSLLHF. The CDR3 bases are TGTGCCAGCAGTCCGGAGATGAGGACAGGCTTTAATTCACTCCTCCACTTT.

The rearrangement links TRBV10-3 to TRBJ1-1; tentative D call: TRBD1 (6 bases). V lost 3 bases to trimming and J lost 1 base, with 15 bases between them. The CDR3 totals 16 residues. Germline lookup yields CDR1 ENHRY and CDR2 SYGVKD. CDR3: CAISDKRGGRNTEAFF. The CDR3, as DNA: TGTGCCATCAGTGATAAGAGGGGGGGGAGGAACACTGAAGCTTTCTTT.

The chain joins TRBV20-1 to TRBJ2-1; tentatively, D is TRBD1 (6 bases). The V and J ends lost 3 bases and 11 bases respectively, with 11 bases between them. The CDR3 contains 11 residues. Germline V gene data show CDR1 as DFQATT and CDR2 as SNEGSKA (reference sequence). CDR3 nucleotides: TGCAGTGCTAGGAGACAGGTTCAGCAGTTCTTC. Protein: CSARRQVQQFF.

V gene TRBV6-5 combines with J gene TRBJ1-5; D is ambiguous. The CDR3 is made up of 13 amino acids. Trimming cost V 4 bases and J 0 bases, with 4 bases left between them. The V gene's germline CDR1 is MNHEY and CDR2 SVGAGI. Here the CDR3 DNA reads TGTGCCAGCAGTTTCGGTAGCAATCAGCCCCAGCATTTT. Translating gives CASSFGSNQPQHF.